The 26 T cell receptor beta chains in this list originate from one sample, sequenced in a study of blood T cells in healthy people across ages. With a J-beta primer mix and a sample-barcoded 5' primer, a second PCR ran about 6 to 11 cycles. One entry per CDR3 protein, called by TCRdb with MiXCR from the 5' RACE reads. The repertoire includes some 940,000 distinct CDR3 sequences, about 28% of them detected once, and roughly 10% sits in the top ten. These data were also filed under a second study, of T cells of mothers and their children.

Specimen: blood. The source of these receptors is a middle-aged woman in good health.

This clonotype was observed many times. The V gene is TRBV6-1, the J gene TRBJ2-7, with no clear D. From germline, CDR1 is MNHNS and CDR2 SASEGT. The CDR3 has 13 residues. Between the trimmed V and J ends, which lost 7 bases and 4 bases, there was a span of 14 bases. The CDR3 DNA reads TGTGCCAGCACTCCCACCTCAAAATACGAGCAGTACTTC. It encodes CASTPTSKYEQYF.

Of note for this clonotype: Being one base from a much bigger clone, this may be a read error. The CDR3 protein is CASSDGEGGNEQYF. CDR3 DNA: TGTGCCAGCAGTGACGGGGAAGGGGGCAATGAGCAGTACTTC. This chain connects TRBV6-4 to TRBJ2-1; TRBD1 aligns across 7 bases. The J call is in doubt because the DNA end fits TRBJ2-7 better. The CDR3 spans 14 residues. The germline V gene has CDR1 MRHNA and CDR2 SNTAGT.

Of note for this clonotype: Just one base apart from a much larger clone, this may be a read error. V and J are TRBV3-1 and TRBJ2-7; D unclear. The CDR3 contains 13 residues. The germline V gene encodes CDR1 LGHDT and CDR2 YNNKEL (reference sequence). V lost 4 bases and J 7 bases, leaving 14 bases between the germline ends. The CDR3 DNA sequence: TGTGCCAGCAGCCTAGATGATGTTGGAGAGCAGTACTTC. This sequence encodes CASSLDDVGEQYF.

This chain joins TRBV20-1 and TRBJ2-3; no definite D call. The germline CDR1 and CDR2 sequences are DFQATT and SNEGSKA (reference sequence). The CDR3 sequence is 14 residues long. The V end was cut by 0 bases, the J end by 2 bases, with 9 bases between. The CDR3 spells CSARDDGLTDTQYF. CDR3 nucleotide sequence: TGCAGTGCTAGAGATGATGGGCTCACAGATACGCAGTATTTT.

Worth noting for this clonotype: Possible read error: a much larger clone is one base away. The gene calls are TRBV5-5 and TRBJ2-4, with D possibly TRBD1 on 6 matching bases. CDR1 and CDR2 from the germline V gene are SGHKS and YYEKEE (reference sequence). V lost 3 bases and J 9 bases, leaving 16 bases between the germline ends. The length of the CDR3 is 14 residues. This chain's CDR3 is CASSWGQQGSIQYF. The CDR3 DNA sequence: TGTGCCAGCAGCTGGGGTCAACAGGGAAGCATTCAGTACTTC.

This clonotype was counted once. A much larger clone differs by one base, so this may be a read error. The chain has TRBV29-1 and TRBJ1-6; 9 bases align to TRBD1. This CDR3 has 17 amino acids. V lost 2 bases to trimming and J lost 8 bases; unmatched junction nucleotides: 13. In germline, CDR1 is SQVTM, CDR2 ANQGSEA. The CDR3 sequence is CSVEPLSLRQGDSPLHF. CDR3 sequence (DNA): TGCAGCGTTGAACCACTGTCTTTGCGACAGGGGGATTCACCCCTCCACTTT. Complete variable domain (other parts from reference TRBV29-1 and TRBJ1-6): SAVISQKPSRDICQRGTSLTIQCQVDSQVTMMFWYRQQPGQSLTLIATANQGSEATYESGFVIDKFPISRPNLTFSTLTVSNMSPEDSSIYLCSVEPLSLRQGDSPLHFGNGTRLTVT.

This clonotype occurred a few times. The chain links TRBV5-1 to TRBJ2-7; D tentatively fits TRBD1 or TRBD2 (6 bases each). With 4 bases removed from V and 0 bases from J, the gap between germline ends came to 11 bases. Germline-derived CDR1 and CDR2 are SGHRS and YFSETQ. The CDR3 runs to 14 residues. DNA for the CDR3: TGCGCCAGCAGCGGCGGGACAAACTCCTACGAGCAGTACTTC. This codes for CASSGGTNSYEQYF.

This clonotype was observed at least ten times. The chain uses TRBV6-5 and TRBJ2-6; D ambiguous. Trimming shortened V by 6 bases and J by 2 bases, and 11 bases separated the two germline ends. Per germline, CDR1 MNHEY and CDR2 SVGAGI. This CDR3 has 15 amino acids. The CDR3 nucleotides read TGTGCCAGCAGCTACGACACAACTGGGGCCAACGTCCTGACTTTC. Protein: CASSYDTTGANVLTF.

A word on this clonotype: A much larger clone differs by one base, so this may be a read error. The chain's CDR3 is CASKQPESNYGYTF. The CDR3 DNA reads TGTGCCAGCAAACAGCCTGAATCTAACTATGGCTACACCTTC. The rearrangement uses TRBV6-5 and TRBJ1-2; no definite D call. The CDR3 has 14 amino acids. The germline V gene encodes CDR1 MNHEY and CDR2 SVGAGI. V shed 7 bases and J shed 0 bases, with 12 bases lying between them.

V usage is TRBV5-1 and J usage is TRBJ2-3, with no clear D. V gave up 0 bases and J gave up 2 bases, with 10 bases separating them. The CDR3 sequence is 15 residues long. Germline lookup yields CDR1 SGHRS and CDR2 YFSETQ. The CDR3 protein is CASSLAITLTDTQYF. As DNA, the CDR3 is TGCGCCAGCAGCTTGGCCATAACCCTCACAGATACGCAGTATTTT.

The chain employs TRBV7-6 and TRBJ2-1; 16 bases match TRBD2. TRBJ2-7 matches the DNA end more closely, so the J call is doubtful. This CDR3 comprises 15 residues. CDR1 is SGHVS and CDR2 is FNYEAQ in the germline V gene. CDR3 protein: CASSTGTSGGEEQYF. The CDR3 DNA reads as TGTGCCAGCAGCACCGGGACTAGCGGGGGGGAGGAGCAGTACTTC.

J is TRBJ1-4 and V is TRBV6-5; tentatively, D is TRBD1 (6 bases). The CDR3 loop spans 12 amino acids. The ends were cut back, 10 bases at V and 8 bases at J, with 14 bases in the middle. The germline gives CDR1 MNHEY, CDR2 SVGAGI. CDR3 in DNA: TGTGCCAACAGGGACGAGGGAGAAAAACTGTTTTTT. This gives the protein CANRDEGEKLFF.

The chain joins TRBV7-9 to TRBJ2-1; 8 positions agree with TRBD1. CDR1 and CDR2 (germline): SEHNR, FQNEAQ (reference sequence). The CDR3 is 15 residues long. Losses at the gene ends were 2 bases for V and 5 bases for J; bases not matched to a gene: 5. The CDR3 sequence: CASSLQGAVDNEQFF. The CDR3 coding sequence is TGTGCCAGCAGCTTACAGGGGGCGGTAGACAATGAGCAGTTCTTC.

This clonotype was counted ten times or more. The junction does not match germline at one end; this may be a read error. This sequence joins TRBV28 and TRBJ2-7; maybe TRBD2 (6 bases). The CDR3 totals 14 residues. The germline CDR1 and CDR2 sequences are MDHEN and SYDVKM. The CDR3 region has the DNA TGTGCCAGCAGTTCCCGTGGGGGGTCCTCCGAGCAGTACTTC. This translates into CASSSRGGSSEQYF.

The table lists this clonotype with many counts. This rearrangement joins TRBV20-1 to TRBJ2-3, with 10 nucleotides matching TRBD1. Trimming cost V 7 bases and J 2 bases; bases outside gene matches: 9. Germline CDR1 is DFQATT and CDR2 is SNEGSKA (reference sequence). The CDR3 contains 15 residues. CDR3 region: CSVQTGQGFTDTQYF. DNA of the CDR3: TGCAGTGTCCAAACGGGACAGGGGTTCACAGATACGCAGTATTTT.

This chain connects TRBV5-1 to TRBJ1-4; D call uncertain. Trimming shortened V by 4 bases and J by 8 bases, and 18 bases separated the two germline ends. The V gene's germline CDR1 is SGHRS and CDR2 YFSETQ. CDR3 length: 15 residues. The CDR3 bases are TGCGCCAGCAGCGTAACATGGGTCTCGGTGGAAAAACTGTTTTTT. This sequence encodes CASSVTWVSVEKLFF.

The J gene is TRBJ1-2, the V gene TRBV2; 9 bases line up with TRBD1. CDR3 length: 15 residues. The J segment lost 7 bases and the V segment lost 5 bases, leaving 11 bases of the junction unmatched. Germline CDR1 reads SNHLY; CDR2 reads FYNNEI. The chain's CDR3 is CASSSDDRGASGYTF. The CDR3 DNA reads TGTGCCAGCAGTTCCGATGACAGGGGGGCAAGTGGCTACACCTTC.

The sample holds many counts of this clonotype. The CDR3, as DNA: TGTGCCAGCAGCACGCTCAGGGGGCGCGGATCGGACACTGAAGCTTTCTTT. Encoded protein: CASSTLRGRGSDTEAFF. The chain recombines TRBV7-9 with TRBJ1-1, with 8 positions matching TRBD1. The germline CDR1 and CDR2 sequences are SEHNR and FQNEAQ (reference sequence). The V segment lost 5 bases and the J segment 3 bases; nucleotides outside the gene matches: 14. This CDR3 is 17 amino acids long.

A few counts support this clonotype. A read error may explain this, as a much larger clone is one base away. The chain couples TRBV7-2 to TRBJ1-4; D is possibly TRBD1 (6 bases). In germline, CDR1 is SGHTA, CDR2 FQGNSA. The CDR3 spans 15 residues. The chain's CDR3 is CASSSQDSFNEKRFF. The CDR3 region has the DNA TGTGCCAGCAGCTCCCAGGACAGCTTTAATGAAAAACGGTTTTTT.

This clonotype was observed a few times. CDR3 sequence (DNA): TGCAGCGTGGGGACAGAGCTAGGGAAAACCTTC. Protein: CSVGTELGKTF. The gene calls are TRBV29-1 and TRBJ1-2; 7 bases fit TRBD1. From germline, CDR1 is SQVTM and CDR2 ANQGSEA. The CDR3 length is 11 residues. With V trimmed by 6 bases and J by 14 bases, 12 bases remained unmatched.

This clonotype showed up many times. The chain carries TRBV6-2 or TRBV6-3 and TRBJ2-7; D possibly matches TRBD1 or TRBD2 (5 bases each). This CDR3 spans 14 amino acids. Trimming removed 7 bases from V and 0 bases from J, with 13 bases in between. Per germline, CDR1 MNHEY and CDR2 SVGEGT. Here the CDR3 DNA reads TGTGCCAGCAATAGGGGAAGCGGCTCCTACGAGCAGTACTTC. It yields the protein CASNRGSGSYEQYF.

The chain uses TRBV28 and TRBJ1-2, with 7 bases that match TRBD1. Trimming at V came to 7 bases and at J to 6 bases, leaving 8 bases not matched to a gene. This CDR3 contains 13 residues. Germline V lookup: CDR1 MDHEN, CDR2 SYDVKM. CDR3: CASTTGFTHGYTF. The CDR3 region has the DNA TGTGCCAGCACGACAGGGTTCACCCATGGCTACACCTTC.

This clonotype appeared many times. The gene calls are TRBV15 and TRBJ2-1; 9 nucleotides match TRBD1. Germline V gene lookup returns CDR1 LNHNV and CDR2 YYDKDF (reference sequence). The CDR3 is 16 amino acids. V was pared by 0 bases and J by 8 bases, with 8 bases of the junction left unmatched. The CDR3 is CATSRDRMTGGYEQFF. CDR3 DNA: TGTGCCACCAGCAGAGATCGTATGACAGGGGGGTATGAGCAGTTCTTC.

This chain uses TRBV7-3 with TRBJ2-2; D perhaps matches TRBD1 (6 bases). Germline V lookup: CDR1 SGHTA, CDR2 FQGTGA. There are 15 residues in the CDR3. V was pared by 5 bases and J by 0 bases, with 10 bases between. CDR3 bases: TGTGCCAGCAGCCCAGGGGCCTCGAACACCGGGGAGCTGTTTTTT. Its protein product is CASSPGASNTGELFF. Full variable domain (outside the CDR3, taken from reference TRBV7-3 and TRBJ2-2): GAGVSQTPSNKVTEKGKYVELRCDPISGHTALYWYRQSLGQGPEFLIYFQGTGAADDSGLPNDRFFAVRPEGSVSTLKIQRTERGDSAVYLCASSPGASNTGELFFGEGSRLTVL.

This clonotype was observed many times. The chain has TRBV10-3 and TRBJ2-5, with 7 bases aligning to TRBD1. V lost 3 bases and J lost 1; bases outside the gene matches: 11. Germline V lookup: CDR1 ENHRY, CDR2 SYGVKD. CDR3 length: 17 amino acids. This CDR3 is CAISESQGSFSQETQYF. In nucleotides, the CDR3 is TGTGCCATCAGTGAATCACAGGGGTCCTTTTCCCAAGAGACCCAGTACTTC.

The chain is built from TRBV28 and TRBJ2-5; D possibly corresponds to TRBD2 (5 bases). From germline, CDR1 is MDHEN and CDR2 SYDVKM. The V gene lost 3 bases and the J gene lost 2 bases, with 10 bases spanning the gap. The CDR3 has 14 amino acids. The CDR3, as DNA: TGTGCCAGCAGTTTTTTCGGGGAACAAGAGACCCAGTACTTC. Encoded protein: CASSFFGEQETQYF. The complete variable domain, with remaining parts taken from reference TRBV28 and TRBJ2-5, reads DVKVTQSSRYLVKRTGEKVFLECVQDMDHENMFWYRQDPGLGLRLIYFSYDVKMKEKGDIPEGYSVSREKKERFSLILESASTNQTSMYLCASSFFGEQETQYFGPGTRLLVL.